This TCR beta chain comes out of a study of blood T cell repertoires in COVID-19. Turning to the study itself: Whether acute or convalescent, the COVID-19 samples came from the United States, Italy and Spain. T cells, B-cell-depleted T cells, or PBMCs provided the cDNA or gDNA that served as material.

CDR3 length: 17 amino acids. Looked up from germline, CDR1 is SGHNT and CDR2 is YYREEE (reference sequence). Trimming at V came to 4 bases and at J to 4 bases, leaving 12 bases not matched to a gene. In the original analysis: Amplification from reference gene primers served as the basis for estimated nucleated cell counts. Profiling relied on immunoSEQ multiplex PCR, and the TCRdb table lists in-frame clones only, not all of them. Clonal size and the V and J genes are those of that table, whereas D and trimming came from the DNA. The sample includes about 210,000 clones, about four fifths seen only once; the top ten take 12%.

This sequence was found in a woman in her 40s with acute or convalescent COVID-19. This chain connects TRBV5-4 to TRBJ2-3, with 10 bases fitting TRBD2. Input material: peripheral blood. The CDR3 coding sequence is TGTGCCAGCAGCACCACTAGCGGGACAAGAGGCGCAGATACGCAGTATTTT. It encodes CASSTTSGTRGADTQYF.